The present entry profiles one TCR beta chain with its context. Its antigen is as yet unknown. The table came from immunoSEQ multiplex PCR; TCRdb's copy has only in-frame clones and leaves some out. In the table there are roughly 180,000 clones, around 72% of which are singletons. V was pared by 3 bases and J by 0 bases, with 13 bases of the junction left unmatched. The CDR3 totals 20 residues. Germline CDR1 reads MDHEN; CDR2 reads SYDVKM. This entry is derived from a study of cytotoxic CD8 clonotypes in ibrutinib-treated CLL. The study's findings and limits: Clonality, elevated at ibrutinib response, dropped back toward baseline at progression.

The rearrangement uses TRBV28 and TRBJ2-3, with 12 bases matching TRBD2. The clonotype comes from a human donor with chronic lymphocytic leukemia. The starting material was PBMCs, obtained after 24 months of ibrutinib treatment. CDR3: CASSFGFPLAGGTSTDTQYF. In DNA form, the CDR3 reads TGTGCCAGCAGTTTCGGATTTCCTCTAGCGGGAGGGACTAGCACAGATACGCAGTATTTT.